Listed below are T cell receptor beta chains from one sample, sequenced in a study of T cell changes during pregnancy in multiple sclerosis. Here immunoSEQ multiplex PCR was the method, and the copy in TCRdb shows in-frame clones only, minus some. The table records fewer than 55,000 clones, around 90% of them present only once. The source material was peripheral blood, sampled after pregnancy. These receptors came from a female donor in good health, enrolled as a control in a pregnancy study. Both conserved end residues are part of each CDR3. D genes are given only for firm matches. Rows give clone size only sometimes, using once, few, many, or a class for an expanded clone.

>-|TRBV10-3|TRBJ1-1|-
CAISGTARNTEAFF
TGTGCCATCAGTGGGACAGCTCGGAACACTGAAGCTTTCTTT
>-|TRBV7-9|TRBJ1-3|once
CASSFAGGNGARENTIYF
TGTGCCAGCAGCTTTGCGGGGGGTAACGGGGCAAGGGAAAACACCATATATTTT
>-|TRBV7-2|TRBJ1-2|-
CASSTMGRDYGYTF
TGTGCCAGCAGCACCATGGGCAGGGACTATGGCTACACCTTC
>TRBD1|TRBV7-8|TRBJ2-7|-
CASSLTGTGGTYEQYF
TGTGCCAGCAGCTTAACCGGAACAGGGGGGACCTACGAGCAGTACTTC
>-|TRBV6-1|TRBJ1-1|-
CASTQGQNTEAFF
TGTGCCAGCACCCAAGGACAGAACACTGAAGCTTTCTTT
>TRBD2|TRBV19|TRBJ2-1|-
CASSGFSGGLGSEQFF
TGTGCCAGTAGTGGGTTTAGCGGGGGGCTAGGGAGTGAGCAGTTCTTC
>-|TRBV6-1|TRBJ2-1|few
CASSEKDSPPNEQFF
TGTGCCAGCAGTGAAAAGGACTCCCCTCCAAATGAGCAGTTCTTC
>-|TRBV9|TRBJ2-7|-
CASSSLYEQYF
TGTGCCAGCAGCTCTCTCTACGAGCAGTACTTC
>TRBD1|TRBV30|TRBJ2-7|-
CAWRSDRGLLEQYF
TGTGCCTGGAGAAGTGACAGGGGGCTGCTGGAGCAGTACTTC
>TRBD2|TRBV4-3|TRBJ2-1|-
CASSQVHAGLIGGGGATNEQFF
TGCGCCAGCAGCCAAGTTCACGCTGGGTTGATCGGCGGCGGGGGGGCTACGAATGAGCAGTTCTTC
>TRBD2|TRBV11-2|TRBJ2-7|-
CASRPIKLMTSGGSYEQYF
TGTGCCAGCAGACCAATCAAACTTATGACTAGCGGGGGGTCCTACGAGCAGTACTTC
>-|TRBV7-6|TRBJ2-2|-
CASSPVAGELFF
TGTGCCAGCAGCCCAGTGGCCGGGGAGCTGTTTTTT
>-|TRBV7-2|TRBJ2-5|few
CASSLGGREPQKTQYF
TGTGCCAGCAGCTTAGGGGGGCGGGAGCCTCAGAAGACCCAGTACTTC
>-|TRBV4-1|TRBJ2-2|-
CASSQVFYGELFF
TGCGCCAGCAGCCAAGTCTTTTACGGGGAGCTGTTTTTT
>-|TRBV5-6|TRBJ2-5|-
CASSRGLWGSGETQYF
TGTGCCAGCTCGAGGGGGTTGTGGGGGTCGGGAGAGACCCAGTACTTC
>-|TRBV21-1|TRBJ2-7|-
CASSKKGLAYEQYF
TGTGCCAGCAGCAAAAAAGGTCTAGCCTACGAGCAGTACTTC
>TRBD1|TRBV5-4|TRBJ2-7|-
CASSLQGVGYEQYF
TGTGCCAGCAGCTTACAGGGGGTTGGGTACGAGCAGTACTTC
>TRBD2|TRBV5-1|TRBJ2-1|-
CASSLSGTNYNEQFF
TGCGCCAGCAGCCTCTCCGGGACTAACTACAATGAGCAGTTCTTC
>TRBD1|TRBV6-1|TRBJ2-7|-
CASSRDRASYEQYF
TGTGCCAGCAGTAGGGACAGGGCCTCCTACGAGCAGTACTTC
>TRBD2|TRBV7-7|TRBJ2-1|once
CASSSPLAGGEQFF
TGTGCTAGCAGCTCCCCCCTAGCGGGAGGTGAGCAGTTCTTC
>-|TRBV7-8|TRBJ2-1|-
CASSLVNNEQFF
TGTGCCAGCAGCTTAGTAAACAATGAGCAGTTCTTC
>TRBD1|TRBV5-1|TRBJ1-6|-
CASSPRGQGANSPLHF
TGCGCCAGCAGCCCGAGGGGACAGGGGGCCAATTCACCCCTCCACTTT
>TRBD1|TRBV6-5|TRBJ1-6|once
CASTWTGSNSPLHF
TGTGCCAGCACCTGGACAGGGAGCAATTCACCCCTCCACTTT
>TRBD1|TRBV19|TRBJ2-7|-
CASSMLWDRASEQYF
TGTGCCAGTAGTATGCTGTGGGACAGGGCTTCCGAGCAGTACTTC
>TRBD2|TRBV6-1|TRBJ2-1|-
CASSEAAGGYNEQFF
TGTGCCAGCAGTGAAGCAGCGGGAGGCTACAATGAGCAGTTCTTC
>TRBD1|TRBV18|TRBJ2-3|-
CASSPLGQSSTDTQYF
TGTGCCAGCTCACCACTGGGACAGTCTAGCACAGATACGCAGTATTTT
>-|TRBV6-1|TRBJ2-7|once
CASGGGYEQYF
TGTGCCAGCGGGGGAGGCTACGAGCAGTACTTC
>TRBD2|TRBV6-5|TRBJ2-5|once
CASSYGWGGQETQYF
TGTGCCAGCAGCTACGGGTGGGGGGGCCAAGAGACCCAGTACTTC
>TRBD1|TRBV6-1|TRBJ2-1|few
CASTLDRATYNEQFF
TGTGCCAGCACCCTAGACAGGGCAACCTACAATGAGCAGTTCTTC
>-|TRBV2|TRBJ2-3|-
CASSDRQANTDTQYF
TGTGCCAGCAGCGATAGACAGGCCAACACAGATACGCAGTATTTT
>-|TRBV7-9|TRBJ2-7|-
CASSLPIAERAYEQYF
TGTGCCAGCAGCTTACCTATAGCGGAGAGGGCCTACGAGCAGTACTTC
>TRBD2|TRBV9|TRBJ2-5|once
CASSGGGVQETQYF
TGTGCCAGCAGCGGCGGGGGGGTCCAAGAGACCCAGTACTTC
>-|TRBV10-1|TRBJ1-1|once
CASNRARDTEAFF
TGCGCCAGCAACAGGGCCCGGGACACTGAAGCTTTCTTT
>TRBD1|TRBV27|TRBJ2-7|-
CASNRGTGPSYEQYF
TGTGCCAGCAATCGAGGGACAGGCCCATCCTACGAGCAGTACTTC
>TRBD2|TRBV6-1|TRBJ2-3|-
CASSESLAGGTDTQYF
TGTGCCAGCAGTGAATCACTAGCGGGGGGCACAGATACGCAGTATTTT
>TRBD1|TRBV4-1|TRBJ1-4|-
CASRYLGQGSEKLFF
TGCGCCAGCCGCTACCTTGGACAGGGAAGTGAAAAACTGTTTTTT